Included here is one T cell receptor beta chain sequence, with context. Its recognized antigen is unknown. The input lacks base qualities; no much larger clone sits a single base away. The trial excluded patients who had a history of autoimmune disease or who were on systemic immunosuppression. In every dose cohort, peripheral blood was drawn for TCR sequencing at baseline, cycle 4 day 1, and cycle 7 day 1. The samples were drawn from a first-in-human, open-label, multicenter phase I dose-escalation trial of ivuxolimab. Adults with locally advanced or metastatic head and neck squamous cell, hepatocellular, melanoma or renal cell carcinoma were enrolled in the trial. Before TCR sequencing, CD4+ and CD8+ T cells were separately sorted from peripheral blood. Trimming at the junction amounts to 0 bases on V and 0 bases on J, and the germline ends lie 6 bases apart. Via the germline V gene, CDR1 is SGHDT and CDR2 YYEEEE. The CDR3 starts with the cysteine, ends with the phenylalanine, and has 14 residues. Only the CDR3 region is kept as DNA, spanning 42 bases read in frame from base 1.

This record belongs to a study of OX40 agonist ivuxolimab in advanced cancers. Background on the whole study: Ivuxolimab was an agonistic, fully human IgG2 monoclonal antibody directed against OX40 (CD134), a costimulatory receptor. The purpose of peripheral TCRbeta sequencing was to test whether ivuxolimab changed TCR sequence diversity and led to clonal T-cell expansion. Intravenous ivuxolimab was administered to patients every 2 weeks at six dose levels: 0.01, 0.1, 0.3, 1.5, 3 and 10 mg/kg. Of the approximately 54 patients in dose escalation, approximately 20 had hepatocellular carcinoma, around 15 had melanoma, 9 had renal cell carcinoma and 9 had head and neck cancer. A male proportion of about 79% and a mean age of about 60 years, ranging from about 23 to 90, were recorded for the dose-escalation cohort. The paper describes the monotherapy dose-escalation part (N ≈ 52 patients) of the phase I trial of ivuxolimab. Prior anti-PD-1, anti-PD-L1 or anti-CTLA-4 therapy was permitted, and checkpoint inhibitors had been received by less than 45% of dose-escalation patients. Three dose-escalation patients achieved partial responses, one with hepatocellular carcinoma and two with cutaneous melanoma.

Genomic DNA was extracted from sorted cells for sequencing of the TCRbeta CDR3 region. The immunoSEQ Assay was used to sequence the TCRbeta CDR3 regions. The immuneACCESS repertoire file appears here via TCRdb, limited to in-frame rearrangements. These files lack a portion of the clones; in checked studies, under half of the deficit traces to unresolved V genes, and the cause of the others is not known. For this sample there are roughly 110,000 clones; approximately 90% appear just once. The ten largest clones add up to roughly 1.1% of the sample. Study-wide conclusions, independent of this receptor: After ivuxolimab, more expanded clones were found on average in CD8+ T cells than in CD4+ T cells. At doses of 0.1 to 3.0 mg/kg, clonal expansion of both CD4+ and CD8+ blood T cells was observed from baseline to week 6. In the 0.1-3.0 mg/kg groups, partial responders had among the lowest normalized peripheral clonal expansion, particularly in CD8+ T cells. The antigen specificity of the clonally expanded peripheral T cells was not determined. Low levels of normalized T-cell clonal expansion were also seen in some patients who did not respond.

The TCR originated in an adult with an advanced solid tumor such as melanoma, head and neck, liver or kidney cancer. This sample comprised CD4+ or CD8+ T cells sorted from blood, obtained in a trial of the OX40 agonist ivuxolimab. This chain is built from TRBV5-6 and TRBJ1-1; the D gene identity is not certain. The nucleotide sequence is TGTGCCAGCAGCTTGGAGCTCTTGAACACTGAAGCTTTCTTT. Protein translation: CASSLELLNTEAFF. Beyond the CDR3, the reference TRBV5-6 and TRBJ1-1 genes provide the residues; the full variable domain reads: DAGVTQSPTHLIKTRGQQVTLRCSPKSGHDTVSWYQQALGQGPQFIFQYYEEEERQRGNFPDRFSGHQFPNYSSELNVNALLLGDSALYLCASSLELLNTEAFFGQGTRLTVV.